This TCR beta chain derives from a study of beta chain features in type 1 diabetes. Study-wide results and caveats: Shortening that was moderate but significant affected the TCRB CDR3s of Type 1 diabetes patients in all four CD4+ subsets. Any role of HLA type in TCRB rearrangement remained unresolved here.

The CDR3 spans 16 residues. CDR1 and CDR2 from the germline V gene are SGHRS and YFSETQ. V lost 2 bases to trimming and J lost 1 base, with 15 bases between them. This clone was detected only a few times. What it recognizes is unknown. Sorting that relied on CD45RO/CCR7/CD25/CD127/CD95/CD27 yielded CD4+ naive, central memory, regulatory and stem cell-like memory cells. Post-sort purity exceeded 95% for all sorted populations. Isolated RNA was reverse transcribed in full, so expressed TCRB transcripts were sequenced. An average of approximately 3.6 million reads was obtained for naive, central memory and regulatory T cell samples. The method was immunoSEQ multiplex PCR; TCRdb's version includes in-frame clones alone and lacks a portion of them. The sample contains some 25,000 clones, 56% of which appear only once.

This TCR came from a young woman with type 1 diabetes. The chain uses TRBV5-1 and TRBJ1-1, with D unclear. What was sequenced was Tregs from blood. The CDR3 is CASSLESPAANTEAFF. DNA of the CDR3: TGCGCCAGCAGCTTAGAGTCGCCCGCCGCGAACACTGAAGCTTTCTTT.